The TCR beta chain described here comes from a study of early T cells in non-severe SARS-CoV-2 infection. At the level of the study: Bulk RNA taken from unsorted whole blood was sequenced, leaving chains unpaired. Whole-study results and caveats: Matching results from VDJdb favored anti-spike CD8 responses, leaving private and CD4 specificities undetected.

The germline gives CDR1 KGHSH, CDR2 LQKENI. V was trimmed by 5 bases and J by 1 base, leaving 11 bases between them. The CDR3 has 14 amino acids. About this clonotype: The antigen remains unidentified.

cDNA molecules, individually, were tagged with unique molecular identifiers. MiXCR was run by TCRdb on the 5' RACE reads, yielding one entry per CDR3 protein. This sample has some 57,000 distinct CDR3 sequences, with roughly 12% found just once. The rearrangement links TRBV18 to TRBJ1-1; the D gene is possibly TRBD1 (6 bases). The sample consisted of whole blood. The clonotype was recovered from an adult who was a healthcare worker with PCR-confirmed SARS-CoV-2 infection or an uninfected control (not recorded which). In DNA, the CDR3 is TGTGCCAGCTCAAGGGGACAAACGAACACTGAAGCTTTCTTT. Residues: CASSRGQTNTEAFF.